This TCR beta chain derives from a study of OX40 agonist ivuxolimab in advanced cancers. This CDR3 has 13 amino acids. V shed 4 bases and J 5 bases; nucleotides not matched to a gene: 5. CDR1 and CDR2 from the germline V gene are KGHSH and LQKENI. Profiling relied on immunoSEQ multiplex PCR, and the TCRdb table lists in-frame clones only, not all of them. This table holds about 78,000 clones, roughly nine tenths found once. The rearrangement uses TRBV18 and TRBJ2-7; 7 nucleotides align to TRBD2. The sequence came from an adult with an advanced solid tumor such as melanoma, head and neck, liver or kidney cancer. The sample in question was CD4+ or CD8+ T cells sorted from blood, obtained in a trial of the OX40 agonist ivuxolimab. CDR3 coding DNA: TGTGCCAGCTCACAGCGGGGCCGCGACGAGCAGTACTTC. Translating it yields CASSQRGRDEQYF. The entire variable domain, with the rest obtained from reference TRBV18 and TRBJ2-7, is as follows: NAGVMQNPRHLVRRRGQEARLRCSPMKGHSHVYWYRQLPEEGLKFMVYLQKENIIDESGMPKERFSAEFPKEGPSILRIQQVVRGDSAAYFCASSQRGRDEQYFGPGTRLTVT.